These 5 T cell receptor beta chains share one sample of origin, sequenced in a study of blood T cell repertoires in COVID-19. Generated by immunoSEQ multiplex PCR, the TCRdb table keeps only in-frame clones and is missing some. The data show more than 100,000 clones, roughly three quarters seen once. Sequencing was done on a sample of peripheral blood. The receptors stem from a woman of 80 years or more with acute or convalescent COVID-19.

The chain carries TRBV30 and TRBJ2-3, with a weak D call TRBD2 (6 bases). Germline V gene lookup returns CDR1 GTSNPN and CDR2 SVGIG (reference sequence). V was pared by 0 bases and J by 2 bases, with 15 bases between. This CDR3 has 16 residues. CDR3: CAWSVKRVSSTDTQYF. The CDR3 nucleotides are TGTGCCTGGAGTGTCAAGCGGGTCTCGTCCACAGATACGCAGTATTTT.

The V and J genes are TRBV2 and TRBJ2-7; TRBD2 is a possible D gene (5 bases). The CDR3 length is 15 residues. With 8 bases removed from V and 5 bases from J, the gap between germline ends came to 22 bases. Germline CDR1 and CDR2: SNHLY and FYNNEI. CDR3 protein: CASARGDSGYDEQYF. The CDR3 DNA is TGTGCCAGCGCAAGAGGTGATTCGGGGTACGACGAGCAGTACTTC.

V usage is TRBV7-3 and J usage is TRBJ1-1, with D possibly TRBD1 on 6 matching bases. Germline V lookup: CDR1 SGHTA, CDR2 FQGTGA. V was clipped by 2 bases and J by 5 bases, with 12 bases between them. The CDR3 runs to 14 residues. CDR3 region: CASSLEGGITEAFF. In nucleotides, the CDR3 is TGTGCCAGCAGCTTAGAGGGGGGGATTACTGAAGCTTTCTTT.

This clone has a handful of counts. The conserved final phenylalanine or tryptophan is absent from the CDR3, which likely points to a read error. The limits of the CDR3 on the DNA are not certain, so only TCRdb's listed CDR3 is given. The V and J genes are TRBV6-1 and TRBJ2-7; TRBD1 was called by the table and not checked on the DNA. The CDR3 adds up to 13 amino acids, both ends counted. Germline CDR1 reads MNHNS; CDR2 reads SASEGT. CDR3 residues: CASSEQASSRPIP.

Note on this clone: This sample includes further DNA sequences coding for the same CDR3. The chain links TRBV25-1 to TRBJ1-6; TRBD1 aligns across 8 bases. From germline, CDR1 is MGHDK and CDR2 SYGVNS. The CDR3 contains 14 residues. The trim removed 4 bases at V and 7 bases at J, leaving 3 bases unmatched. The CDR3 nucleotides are TGTGCCAGCAGTGCCCGACAGGGGAATTCACCCCTCCACTTT. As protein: CASSARQGNSPLHF.